The 18 T cell receptor beta chains below come from one sample, sequenced in a study of T cell repertoires in cytomegalovirus infection. TCRdb used MiXCR to reprocess the reads, holding one entry per CDR3 protein. The data hold approximately 49,000 distinct CDR3 sequences, with roughly a fifth observed a single time. These receptors are not linked to any known antigen. The sample in question was CD8+ T cells from cultured PBMCs, obtained from culture after CMV antigen stimulation. These receptors all stem from a human donor in good health (CMV status not recorded). Some clones in this sample may be carry-over from other donors' samples.

This clonotype was counted at least ten times. The V gene is TRBV28, the J gene TRBJ2-1; D may be TRBD2 (5 bases). This CDR3 has 12 amino acids. Germline CDR1 reads MDHEN; CDR2 reads SYDVKM. V was pared by 6 bases and J by 8 bases, with 11 bases between. In DNA form, the CDR3 reads TGTGCCAGCAGAGATCCCGGGGATGAGCAGTTCTTC. Translating gives CASRDPGDEQFF.

This chain links TRBV4-3 with TRBJ1-1, with unresolved D. Germline CDR1 and CDR2: LGHNA and YSLEER. The CDR3 is made up of 15 amino acids. V was shortened by 0 bases and J by 4 bases, with 12 bases between the two germline ends. The CDR3 spells CASSQERSFSTEAFF. CDR3 nucleotide sequence: TGCGCCAGCAGCCAAGAGAGGAGTTTCTCCACTGAAGCTTTCTTT.

CDR3 coding DNA: TGTGCCAGCAGCTTAGCGCGTGGGGGAGGCAATGAGCAGTTCTTC. Residues: CASSLARGGGNEQFF. The gene calls are TRBV7-2 and TRBJ2-1, with D possibly matching TRBD2 (6 bases). Trimming left V 0 bases short and J 6 bases short, with 12 bases between. CDR1 and CDR2 from the germline V gene are SGHTA and FQGNSA. This CDR3 spans 15 amino acids.

This clonotype was seen a handful of times. The chain uses TRBV7-8 and TRBJ2-1; weak D call: TRBD2 (6 bases). The CDR3 has 11 residues. V lost 1 base, J lost 14 bases, and 9 bases lay in between. Germline CDR1 is SGHVS and CDR2 is FQNEAQ. The DNA for the CDR3 is TGTGCCAGCAGCTTAGGGGTAGCGGAGTTCTTC. This encodes CASSLGVAEFF.

The rearrangement joins TRBV6-2 or TRBV6-3 to TRBJ1-1; 9 nucleotides agree with TRBD1. The germline V gene has CDR1 MNHEY and CDR2 SVGEGT. The CDR3 length is 18 residues. V lost 5 bases and J lost 1; bases outside the gene matches: 14. The CDR3 loop reads CASSRYFRRDRANTEAFF. CDR3 bases: TGTGCCAGCAGTCGATATTTTCGCCGGGACAGGGCGAACACTGAAGCTTTCTTT.

The table lists this clonotype with a few counts. The gene calls are TRBV12-3 or TRBV12-4 and TRBJ1-2, with 8 bases identical to TRBD1. Trimming removed 5 bases from V and 2 bases from J; junction bases left unmatched: 7. This CDR3 comprises 15 residues. CDR3 DNA sequence: TGTGCCAGCAGTCCCAGACAGGGGATCAACTATGGCTACACCTTC. Its translation: CASSPRQGINYGYTF.

This clonotype was picked up a small number of times. The chain couples TRBV5-4 to TRBJ1-6, with D maybe TRBD1 (6 bases). Trimming stripped 2 bases from V and 7 bases from J, with 16 bases between. Germline V gene lookup returns CDR1 SGHNT and CDR2 YYREEE (reference sequence). The CDR3 loop spans 16 amino acids. CDR3 DNA: TGTGCCAGCAGCTTTAACCGGGTGACAGGCAATTCACCCCTCCACTTT. This sequence encodes CASSFNRVTGNSPLHF.

In DNA, the CDR3 is TGTGCCATCAGTGCAGGGACTAGCGGGGGCCAAGAGACCCAGTACTTC. Translated, it gives CAISAGTSGGQETQYF. The rearrangement uses TRBV10-3 and TRBJ2-5, with 14 bases aligning to TRBD2. The CDR3 has 16 amino acids. Trimming removed 4 bases from V and 1 base from J; junction bases left unmatched: 2. Germline values: CDR1 ENHRY, CDR2 SYGVKD.

Comments on this clonotype: A much larger clone differs from this one at a single base, so this may be a read error. This chain links TRBV20-1 with TRBJ2-7; D unclear. Trimming removed 6 bases at V and 1 base at J, with 13 bases between. Germline V lookup: CDR1 DFQATT, CDR2 SNEGSKA (reference sequence). The length of the CDR3 is 13 residues. CDR3 sequence reads: CSAWLTDSYEQYF. The CDR3 coding sequence is TGCAGTGCATGGCTAACGGATTCCTACGAGCAGTACTTC.

This chain uses TRBV7-8 with TRBJ2-3; D tentatively fits TRBD1 or TRBD2 (5 bases each). CDR3 length: 17 amino acids. Germline V gene data show CDR1 as SGHVS and CDR2 as FQNEAQ. V gave up 5 bases and J gave up 4 bases, with 22 bases separating them. The CDR3 DNA sequence: TGTGCCAGCAGCCCCGGGACCCCCTTTCCACGAGCAGATACGCAGTATTTT. Residues: CASSPGTPFPRADTQYF.

This clonotype was observed at least ten times. This sequence joins TRBV6-5 and TRBJ2-1; D is ambiguous. Deletions cut 2 bases from V and 3 bases from J, with 11 bases between. The CDR3 consists of 15 residues. Germline CDR1 MNHEY, CDR2 SVGAGI. DNA of the CDR3: TGTGCCAGCAGTTACCCTGGCCTGTTCTACAATGAGCAGTTCTTC. Amino acids: CASSYPGLFYNEQFF.

This clonotype turned up a few times. This chain joins TRBV4-1 and TRBJ1-2, with 9 positions matching TRBD1. Trimming removed 4 bases from V and 8 bases from J; junction bases left unmatched: 8. Per the germline V gene, CDR1 is MGHRA and CDR2 is YSYEKL. This CDR3 has 14 amino acids. Here the CDR3 DNA reads TGCGCCAGCAGCCGCACAGGGGGCGCAGACGGCTACACCTTC. It is translated as CASSRTGGADGYTF.

This sequence joins TRBV7-2 and TRBJ2-6; 7 positions agree with TRBD1. Per the germline V gene, CDR1 is SGHTA and CDR2 is FQGNSA. The CDR3 runs 17 residues. V trimming: 5 bases; J trimming: 0 bases; junction bases outside the gene matches: 7. CDR3 coding DNA: TGTGCCAGCAGCCCGTGGGACAGCTTCTCTGGGGCCAACGTCCTGACTTTC. It is translated as CASSPWDSFSGANVLTF.

The chain uses TRBV25-1 and TRBJ2-2, with 12 bases lining up with TRBD1. The CDR3 extends over 15 amino acids. The J segment lost 6 bases and the V segment lost 5 bases, leaving 4 bases of the junction unmatched. Per the germline V gene, CDR1 is MGHDK and CDR2 is SYGVNS. As DNA, the CDR3 is TGTGCCAGCAGTTCGGGACAGGGGGCGGCCGGGGAGCTGTTTTTT. It yields the protein CASSSGQGAAGELFF. The variable domain in full, with the rest retrieved from reference TRBV25-1 and TRBJ2-2, is EADIYQTPRYLVIGTGKKITLECSQTMGHDKMYWYQQDPGMELHLIHYSYGVNSTEKGDLSSESTVSRIRTEHFPLTLESARPSHTSQYLCASSSGQGAAGELFFGEGSRLTVL.

CDR3 DNA: TGCGCCAGCAGCCAGGGGGAAAACTATGGCTACACCTTC. As protein: CASSQGENYGYTF. J is TRBJ1-2 and V is TRBV4-1, with a possible D match to TRBD1 (5 bases). CDR3 size: 13 residues. CDR1 and CDR2 (germline): MGHRA, YSYEKL. V was cut by 3 bases and J by 2 bases, with 7 bases left in between.

The chain employs TRBV19 and TRBJ1-1; D possibly corresponds to TRBD1 (6 bases). Germline V lookup: CDR1 LNHDA, CDR2 SQIVND (reference sequence). This CDR3 region has 14 residues. V gave up 3 bases and J gave up 4 bases, with 12 bases separating them. The CDR3 DNA sequence: TGTGCCAGTAGTATGGAGGGAGGGGGCACTGAAGCTTTCTTT. Its translation: CASSMEGGGTEAFF. Full variable domain (missing parts from reference TRBV19 and TRBJ1-1): DGGITQSPKYLFRKEGQNVTLSCEQNLNHDAMYWYRQDPGQGLRLIYYSQIVNDFQKGDIAEGYSVSREKKESFPLTVTSAQKNPTAFYLCASSMEGGGTEAFFGQGTRLTVV.

This clonotype was found a few times. The V and J genes are TRBV6-5 and TRBJ2-4; D is ambiguous. The CDR3 contains 14 residues. The V end lost 0 bases, the J end lost 0 bases, and 3 bases lay between the germline ends. Germline CDR1 and CDR2: MNHEY and SVGAGI. The DNA of the CDR3 is TGTGCCAGCAGTTACTCTCTAGCCAAAAACATTCAGTACTTC. Amino acids: CASSYSLAKNIQYF.

This clonotype rates as medium-sized. The V call is TRBV6-5, the J call TRBJ1-1; 8 nucleotides line up with TRBD1. Germline lookup yields CDR1 MNHEY and CDR2 SVGAGI. This CDR3 comprises 17 residues. The junction had 12 bases not matched to a gene; V was cut back by 4 bases and J by 2 bases. CDR3 residues: CASSSIAGTGYNTEAFF. Here the CDR3 DNA reads TGTGCCAGCAGTTCCATTGCCGGGACAGGATACAACACTGAAGCTTTCTTT.